The 19 T cell receptor beta chains reported below all come from one sample, sequenced in a study of shared clonotypes between healthy human individuals (dated by TCRdb to between 2020 and 2021). CD8 naive samples consisted of CD45RO-negative cells that were positively selected for CCR7, yielding a CD45RA+CCR7+ population without TemRA cells. Library creation used the immunoSEQ multiplex PCR assay. TCRdb mirrors the immuneACCESS table, restricted to in-frame sequences. Some clones are absent from its copies; in checked studies, under half trace to an unresolved V gene, and the reason for the others is unknown. The sample records 550,000 to 650,000 clones, around 96% of which are singletons. The ten largest account for 0.095% to 0.13% of the sample. The sequencing input was naive CD8+ T cells sorted from blood. This specimen's cell subset or site label, per the study, means: CD45RA+CCR7+. These receptors were collected from a woman aged 25-40 years in good health.

The rearrangement joins TRBV28 to TRBJ2-7; no firm D call. Germline V lookup: CDR1 MDHEN, CDR2 SYDVKM. The CDR3 contains 13 residues. V was shortened by 7 bases and J by 0 bases, with 10 bases between the two germline ends. The CDR3 region is CASKKDISYEQYF. The CDR3 DNA reads TGTGCCAGCAAGAAAGACATCTCCTACGAGCAGTACTTC.

The chain employs TRBV15 and TRBJ1-5; D uncertain. Deletions cut 0 bases from V and 2 bases from J, with 14 bases between. Per germline, CDR1 LNHNV and CDR2 YYDKDF (reference sequence). The CDR3 is 17 residues long. This chain's CDR3 is CATSRDKVRSGNQPQHF. The CDR3 nucleotides read TGTGCCACCAGCAGAGATAAGGTTCGGTCAGGCAATCAGCCCCAGCATTTT.

The CDR3 DNA follows: TGTGCCAGCAGCGCACAGGGACAAGCTTTCTTT. Its protein is CASSAQGQAFF. The V and J genes are TRBV9 and TRBJ1-1; perhaps TRBD1 as D (6 bases). V was cut by 3 bases and J by 9 bases, with 9 bases left in between. The CDR3 has 11 amino acids. The germline CDR1 and CDR2 sequences are SGDLS and YYNGEE.

The chain combines TRBV6-1 with TRBJ1-5; tentative D call: TRBD1 (5 bases). This CDR3 contains 14 residues. Germline V gene data show CDR1 as MNHNS and CDR2 as SASEGT. The ends were cut back, 3 bases at V and 4 bases at J, with 10 bases in the middle. In DNA, the CDR3 is TGTGCCAGCAGTGACCGGGGCTGGAATCAGCCCCAGCATTTT. It codes for CASSDRGWNQPQHF.

J is TRBJ2-7 and V is TRBV5-4, with TRBD2 matching 8 bases. Germline CDR1 SGHNT, CDR2 YYREEE (reference sequence). The CDR3 consists of 16 residues. V lost 0 bases to trimming and J lost 2 bases; unmatched junction nucleotides: 7. CDR3 sequence (DNA): TGTGCCAGCAGCTTGGGTTTCGGGAGGGAGCCCTACGAGCAGTACTTC. Residues: CASSLGFGREPYEQYF.

The chain employs TRBV4-1 and TRBJ2-7, with D perhaps matching TRBD1 or TRBD2 (6 bases each). Germline values: CDR1 MGHRA, CDR2 YSYEKL. Trimming cost V 1 base and J 5 bases, with 15 bases left between them. The CDR3 has 15 amino acids. DNA of the CDR3: TGCGCCAGCAGCCAAGGGTTAGGGGGGCTCCACGAGCAGTACTTC. Translation: CASSQGLGGLHEQYF.

V is TRBV6-4 and J is TRBJ1-1, with a weak D call TRBD1 (6 bases). Between the trimmed V and J ends, which lost 4 bases and 2 bases, there was a span of 8 bases. The CDR3 contains 13 residues. Germline loops: CDR1 MRHNA, CDR2 SNTAGT. The CDR3: CASSAGENTEAFF. The DNA of the CDR3 is TGTGCCAGCAGTGCAGGGGAAAACACTGAAGCTTTCTTT.

The V call is TRBV6-1, the J call TRBJ2-1; tentatively, D is TRBD2 (5 bases). The V end was cut by 4 bases, the J end by 5 bases, with 21 bases between. Germline assignment: CDR1 MNHNS and CDR2 SASEGT. The CDR3 spans 17 residues. CDR3 residues: CASSGPTGVPWDNEQFF. The CDR3 DNA reads TGTGCCAGCAGTGGGCCTACCGGGGTCCCTTGGGACAATGAGCAGTTCTTC.

For this clone: Likely a read error: the CDR3 ends without its conserved phenylalanine or tryptophan. The DNA is left out, because the CDR3 cannot be placed on it with certainty; the CDR3 is given as TCRdb lists it. This chain connects TRBV27 to TRBJ1-2; the listed D gene, TRBD1, was not tested against the DNA. Germline lookup yields CDR1 MNHEY and CDR2 SMNVEV (reference sequence). The CDR3 length equals 17 residues, ends included. The CDR3 is CASSLGAPDRVSFQLTV.

The chain has TRBV19 and TRBJ2-3; 7 bases fit TRBD2. CDR3 length: 15 residues. Germline CDR1 reads LNHDA; CDR2 reads SQIVND (reference sequence). V shed 3 bases and J 4 bases; nucleotides not matched to a gene: 7. The CDR3 loop is CASSIVGGPADTQYF. The CDR3, as DNA: TGTGCCAGTAGTATTGTGGGAGGGCCCGCAGATACGCAGTATTTT.

This clone was recorded only once. The chain is built from TRBV9 and TRBJ2-7; 11 positions match TRBD2. CDR3 length equals 16 residues. Looked up from germline, CDR1 is SGDLS and CDR2 is YYNGEE. Unmatched junction bases numbered 5, after V lost 3 bases and J lost 0 bases. The CDR3: CASSGGLADSSYEQYF. The CDR3 nucleotides are TGTGCCAGCAGCGGGGGACTAGCGGACAGCTCCTACGAGCAGTACTTC.

The chain uses TRBV28 and TRBJ2-1; D uncertain. V lost 4 bases, J lost 5 bases, and 12 bases lay in between. In germline, CDR1 is MDHEN, CDR2 SYDVKM. The CDR3 extends over 14 amino acids. The CDR3 reads CASSYPGMDNEQFF. The CDR3 coding sequence is TGTGCCAGCAGTTATCCGGGTATGGACAATGAGCAGTTCTTC.

The rearrangement joins TRBV7-9 to TRBJ1-1; 7 nucleotides align to TRBD1. The CDR3 runs 14 residues. Looked up from germline, CDR1 is SEHNR and CDR2 is FQNEAQ (reference sequence). V was clipped by 3 bases and J by 5 bases; unmatched bases: 6. The chain's CDR3 is CASSFPEGATEAFF. The DNA of the CDR3 is TGTGCCAGCAGCTTCCCGGAGGGGGCAACTGAAGCTTTCTTT.

The genes are TRBV5-4 and TRBJ2-6; the D gene is possibly TRBD1 (6 bases). V was cut by 4 bases and J by 2 bases, with 7 bases left in between. The CDR3 is made up of 14 amino acids. Germline V gene lookup returns CDR1 SGHNT and CDR2 YYREEE (reference sequence). The CDR3 protein is CASSTGTGANVLTF. CDR3 nucleotide sequence: TGTGCCAGCAGCACAGGGACTGGGGCCAACGTCCTGACTTTC.

In this sample, this clone turned up a few times. This chain links TRBV27 with TRBJ2-7; a weak D match, TRBD2 (6 bases). Between the trimmed V and J ends, which lost 5 bases and 2 bases, there was a span of 13 bases. Germline CDR1 and CDR2: MNHEY and SMNVEV (reference sequence). The CDR3 is made up of 14 amino acids. The CDR3, as DNA: TGTGCCAGCAGTGCCCGGCGGGGAACCTACGAGCAGTACTTC. Translating gives CASSARRGTYEQYF.

Concerning this clone: Other DNA sequences within the sample encode an identical CDR3. This chain links TRBV9 with TRBJ2-2; D ambiguous. The V end was cut by 0 bases, the J end by 4 bases, with 4 bases between. CDR1 SGDLS and CDR2 YYNGEE come from the germline V gene. The CDR3 runs to 13 residues. CDR3 in DNA: TGTGCCAGCAGCGTAGTCGGCACCGGGGAGCTGTTTTTT. Translated: CASSVVGTGELFF.

V gene TRBV6-1 combines with J gene TRBJ2-1, with unresolved D. Trimming removed 9 bases from V and 3 bases from J, with 9 bases in between. The germline CDR1 and CDR2 sequences are MNHNS and SASEGT. The CDR3 runs 12 residues. The DNA for the CDR3 is TGTGCCAGTGGACGGTACTACAATGAGCAGTTCTTC. Amino acid sequence: CASGRYYNEQFF.

This chain connects TRBV14 to TRBJ2-3; a weak D match, TRBD2 (6 bases). Germline V gives CDR1 SGHDN, CDR2 FVKESK. CDR3 length equals 17 residues. The V end was cut by 0 bases, the J end by 2 bases, with 15 bases between. The CDR3 nucleotides read TGTGCCAGCAGCCAAGACGTAGGTAGCGGCCCCACAGATACGCAGTATTTT. Residues: CASSQDVGSGPTDTQYF.

The chain recombines TRBV5-1 with TRBJ1-2; the D is unclear. The germline V gene encodes CDR1 SGHRS and CDR2 YFSETQ. The length of the CDR3 is 14 residues. V lost 4 bases and J 0 bases, leaving 10 bases between the germline ends. DNA for the CDR3: TGCGCCAGCAGCGCCATTGGGACTAACTATGGCTACACCTTC. Translating gives CASSAIGTNYGYTF.